The present T cell receptor (beta chain) was sequenced within a study of T-cell memory formation after mild COVID-19. This clonotype has only a few counts. Its specificity is unknown. Study results and limitations: Memory sampled before infection contained some responding clones, suggesting cross-reactive memory joined.

TCRdb re-derived calls from the 5' RACE reads in MiXCR, one entry per CDR3 protein. Seen here are hundreds of thousands of distinct CDR3 sequences, roughly 26% observed once, and the top ten hold about 8.7%. This CDR3 comprises 16 residues. The germline CDR1 and CDR2 sequences are SGHRS and YFSETQ. V was pared by 2 bases and J by 0 bases, with 14 bases between. The clonotype was recovered from an adult woman who had mild COVID-19 (a few samples of this study predate the infection). Cell type and time point are not known. The sequenced sample was PBMCs or a T cell subset sorted from them (not recorded which). This chain connects TRBV5-1 to TRBJ1-1, with D perhaps TRBD1 (5 bases). The CDR3 nucleotides read TGCGCCAGCAGCTTCGGAGGGGCCCGGATGAACACTGAAGCTTTCTTT. It is translated as CASSFGGARMNTEAFF.